Detailed here is one T cell receptor (beta chain). Sequencing of TCR beta, carried out with a high-throughput approach, was applied to CD8+ and CD4+ T cells from the blood. The multiple sclerosis control group comprised treatment-naive patients with stable or active relapsing-remitting disease. The TEMRA cells underwent FACS enrichment, while the CD8+ and CD4+ T cells underwent negative isolation. The CDR3 length is 14 residues. Germline values: CDR1 SGHAT, CDR2 FQNNGV. V was trimmed by 0 bases and J by 6 bases, leaving 11 bases between them. This sample stems from a study of CD8 T cells in Susac syndrome. The authors reverse transcribed roughly 0.5 to 1 ug RNA with random hexamers. Amplification of TCR beta CDR3 by immunoSEQ multiplex PCR spanned 54 Vbeta and 13 Jbeta. TCRdb processed the immunoSEQ multiplex PCR reads anew with MiXCR; each CDR3 protein has one entry. The sample consists of about 280,000 distinct CDR3 sequences, 70% to 90% of them appearing once.

Sequencing was carried out using CD8+ T cells from PBMCs. The chain joins TRBV11-2 to TRBJ1-1; D is unresolved. The source of this sequence is a human donor with multiple sclerosis. The CDR3 loop is CASSLENLGAEAFF. CDR3 bases: TGTGCCAGCAGCTTAGAAAATCTAGGCGCTGAAGCTTTCTTT.